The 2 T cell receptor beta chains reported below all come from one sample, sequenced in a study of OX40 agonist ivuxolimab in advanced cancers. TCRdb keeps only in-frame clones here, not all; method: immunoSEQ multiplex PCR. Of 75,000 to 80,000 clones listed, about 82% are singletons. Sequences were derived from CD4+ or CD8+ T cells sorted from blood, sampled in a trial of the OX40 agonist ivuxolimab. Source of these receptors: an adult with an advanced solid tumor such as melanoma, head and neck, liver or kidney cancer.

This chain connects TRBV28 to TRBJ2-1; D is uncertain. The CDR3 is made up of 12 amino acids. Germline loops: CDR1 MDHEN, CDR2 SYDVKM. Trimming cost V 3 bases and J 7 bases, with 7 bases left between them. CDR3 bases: TGTGCCAGCAGTTTCGGTCGGAATGAGCAGTTCTTC. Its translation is CASSFGRNEQFF.

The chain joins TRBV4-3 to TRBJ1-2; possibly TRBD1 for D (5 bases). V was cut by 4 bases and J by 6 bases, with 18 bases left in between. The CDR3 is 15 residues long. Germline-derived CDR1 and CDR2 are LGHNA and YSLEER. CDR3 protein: CASSPKLRVRHGYTF. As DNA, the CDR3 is TGCGCCAGCAGCCCCAAACTCAGGGTTCGCCATGGCTACACCTTC.